The rows below give T cell receptor beta chains drawn from one sample of a study of Graves' ophthalmopathy and Graves' hyperthyroidism. A single record per CDR3 protein comes from TCRdb applying MiXCR to the multiplex PCR reads. The table includes about 700,000 distinct CDR3 sequences, 35% to 45% detected once. Sequencing input: peripheral blood. The receptors were sampled from an adult man with Graves' ophthalmopathy. The CDR3 runs from the conserved cysteine through the conserved F or W. A D gene is named only where the DNA matches it firmly. Clone size is given for some rows only: seen once, a few or many times, or a class if the clone is expanded.

clone size	D gene	V gene	CDR3 length	J gene	CDR3 DNA	CDR3 protein
many	.	TRBV7-2	12	TRBJ2-7	TGTGCCAGCAGCTTAGGAACAGTCGGGCAGTACTTC	CASSLGTVGQYF
.	.	TRBV25-1	15	TRBJ2-5	TGTGCCTGGAGGGACCGCTGGGGACTTTGGGAGACCCAGTACTTC	CAWRDRWGLWETQYF
.	.	TRBV7-8	17	TRBJ1-2	TGTGCCAGCAGCTTAGATGGGGGTACAGGTGGCTTTAGTAGCTACACCTTC	CASSLDGGTGGFSSYTF
.	TRBD1	TRBV7-9	17	TRBJ1-4	TGTGCCAGCAGCGGGCGGGACAGGCCTGCAACTAATGAAAAACTGTTTTTT	CASSGRDRPATNEKLFF
.	.	TRBV5-5	14	TRBJ2-3	TGTGCCAGCAGCCAAGGAGCAATCACAGATACGCAGTATTTT	CASSQGAITDTQYF
.	TRBD2	TRBV25-1	15	TRBJ2-7	TGTGCCAGCAGTGATGCCGGGACTAGAAACTACGAGCAGTACTTC	CASSDAGTRNYEQYF
.	.	TRBV6-6	15	TRBJ2-7	TGTGCCAGCAGTTACCTAGACGGTGCGTCCTACGAGCAGTACTTC	CASSYLDGASYEQYF
many	TRBD1	TRBV7-2	16	TRBJ1-1	TGTGCCAGCAGCTCTAAACGGGACAGATTGAACACTGAAGCTTTCTTT	CASSSKRDRLNTEAFF
many	.	TRBV7-9	15	TRBJ1-4	TGTGCCAGCAATTTAGGGGAGACCTTAAATGAAAAACTGTTTTTT	CASNLGETLNEKLFF
.	.	TRBV6-1	14	TRBJ2-7	TGTGCCAGCAGTGAAGACCCCCCCTTCCGTGAGCAGTACTTC	CASSEDPPFREQYF
many	.	TRBV19	13	TRBJ2-7	TGTGCCAGTAGACAGTCAAGCTCCTACGAGCAGTACTTC	CASRQSSSYEQYF
many	TRBD1	TRBV5-4	15	TRBJ2-7	TGTGCCAGCAGCCCGATTCAGGGGGCGAAATACGAGCAGTACTTC	CASSPIQGAKYEQYF
few	TRBD2	TRBV20-1	13	TRBJ2-5	TGCAGTGCTAGAGATATAGCGGGAGAGACCCAGTACTTC	CSARDIAGETQYF
.	.	TRBV2	14	TRBJ2-7	TGTGCCAGCAGGGAGACGGGATCGGCCTACGAGCAGTACTTC	CASRETGSAYEQYF
many	TRBD2	TRBV9	14	TRBJ2-5	TGTGCCAGCAGCCTAGCGGGAGAGGTGGAGACCCAGTACTTC	CASSLAGEVETQYF
few	.	TRBV25-1	12	TRBJ2-1	TGTGCCAGCAGTGAAGGGTACAATGAGCAGTTCTTC	CASSEGYNEQFF
many	.	TRBV10-3	14	TRBJ2-7	TGTGCCTCCAAACAGACCGGGGCCTCGGGGGAGCAGTACTTC	CASKQTGASGEQYF
many	.	TRBV2	11	TRBJ2-7	TGTGCCAGCAGAATGGCGCGGGAGCAGTACTTC	CASRMAREQYF
many	TRBD1	TRBV7-2	16	TRBJ1-1	TGTGCCAGCAGCTTAGACCCCGACAGGGCGAACACTGAAGCTTTCTTT	CASSLDPDRANTEAFF
many	.	TRBV7-9	16	TRBJ1-1	TGTGCCAGCAGCCCGGGGTACGCCAACCCTAACACTGAAGCTTTCTTT	CASSPGYANPNTEAFF
.	.	TRBV2	14	TRBJ1-5	TGCGCCAGCAGCCCGTGGGGTCCCAATCAGCCCCAGCATTTT	CASSPWGPNQPQHF
.	TRBD1	TRBV10-3	14	TRBJ1-4	TGTGCCATCAGAGCCGGGACAGGGAACGAAAAACTGTTTTTT	CAIRAGTGNEKLFF
few	TRBD2	TRBV20-1	16	TRBJ2-7	TGCAGTGCTAGAGTTTTTGGGACTAGCGACCCCTACGAGCAGTACTTC	CSARVFGTSDPYEQYF
.	.	TRBV20-1	15	TRBJ2-3	TGCAGTGCTCCTCCCCCAGCAGGAGGCACAGATACGCAGTATTTT	CSAPPPAGGTDTQYF
few	.	TRBV6-1	17	TRBJ2-2	TGTGCCAGCAGTGAATCTACGGGACATGTCGGAACCGGGGAGCTGTTTTTT	CASSESTGHVGTGELFF
many	.	TRBV7-9	14	TRBJ1-2	TGTGCCAGCAGCTCCGGACCGATTGGAAATGGCTACACCTTC	CASSSGPIGNGYTF
many	.	TRBV13	12	TRBJ2-7	TGTGCCAGCAAAGGGGAGACTTACGAGCAGTACTTC	CASKGETYEQYF
few	.	TRBV7-9	16	TRBJ1-3	TGTGCCAGCAGTTCCTATCTGCTTTTCTTTGGGAACACCATATATTTT	CASSSYLLFFGNTIYF
many	.	TRBV19	15	TRBJ2-6	TGTGCCAGTACCCCAACAGGCTCTGGGGCCAACGTCCTGACTTTC	CASTPTGSGANVLTF
.	.	TRBV10-3	15	TRBJ2-7	TGTGCCAGCTCACCGGGATCGGACCCAAGCTACGAGCAGTACTTC	CASSPGSDPSYEQYF
.	.	TRBV4-2	13	TRBJ1-1	TGTGCCAGCAGCCAAGTTAGGGGTACTGAAGCTTCCTTT	CASSQVRGTEASF
.	.	TRBV7-8	15	TRBJ1-4	TGTGCCAGCAGCTTAAGGGCGGGGGGAAATGAAAAACTGTTTTTT	CASSLRAGGNEKLFF
many	.	TRBV5-1	12	TRBJ2-5	TGCGCCAGCAGTGACAGCCAAGAGACCCAGTACTTC	CASSDSQETQYF
many	.	TRBV2	11	TRBJ1-2	TGTGCCATGGAGGGCGACTATGGCTACACCTTC	CAMEGDYGYTF
many	.	TRBV29-1	12	TRBJ2-2	TGCAGCGTTGAGGCAGGGTCCGGGGAGCTGTTTTTT	CSVEAGSGELFF
.	.	TRBV7-9	13	TRBJ2-5	TGTGCCAGCTTTTCTGACCTCGGGGAGACCCAGTACTTC	CASFSDLGETQYF
.	TRBD1	TRBV19	14	TRBJ1-2	TGTGCCAGTAGTCCGACGGGACAGGGTGATGGCTACACCTTC	CASSPTGQGDGYTF
many	.	TRBV14	15	TRBJ2-2	TGTGCCAGCAGCCAGCGGACGGCGAACACCGGGGAGCTGTTTTTT	CASSQRTANTGELFF
few	.	TRBV13	15	TRBJ1-1	TGTGCCAGCAGCTCAAGGAGACAGACTAACACTGAAGCTTTCTTT	CASSSRRQTNTEAFF
many	.	TRBV11-2	14	TRBJ1-5	TGTGCCAGCAGCTTAGATATACAAGGGTGGCCCCAGCATTTT	CASSLDIQGWPQHF
.	TRBD1	TRBV29-1	12	TRBJ2-5	TGCAGCCAAGATCGCAGGGGGGAGACCCAGTACTTC	CSQDRRGETQYF
few	TRBD2	TRBV12-3/TRBV12-4	16	TRBJ2-7	TGTGCCAGCAGTTTAACTAGCGGGTCGTCAACCTACGAGCAGTACTTC	CASSLTSGSSTYEQYF
many	.	TRBV6-5	14	TRBJ1-5	TGTGCCAGCAGACGCGGTCAGGCGAATCAGCCCCAGCATTTT	CASRRGQANQPQHF
.	.	TRBV10-2	16	TRBJ1-3	TGTGCCAGCAGTCGAACCGCACAGGGCACTGGAAACACCATATATTTT	CASSRTAQGTGNTIYF
.	.	TRBV4-2	16	TRBJ1-1	TGTGCCAGCAGCCAAGAAAGGATGAGATTGGGCACTGAAGCTTTCTTT	CASSQERMRLGTEAFF
many	.	TRBV19	15	TRBJ2-5	TGTGCCAGTAGTATATCTAACGGGGCATTGGAGACCCAGTACTTC	CASSISNGALETQYF
.	TRBD1	TRBV2	17	TRBJ2-7	TGTGCCAGCAGAAAACAGGGGCCTCTACTTAAAACCTACGAGCAGTACTTC	CASRKQGPLLKTYEQYF
.	.	TRBV7-2	13	TRBJ2-3	TGTGCCAGCAGCTTGGGGGGCAGCCCTACGCAGTATTTT	CASSLGGSPTQYF
.	.	TRBV6-5	15	TRBJ2-7	TGTGCCAGCAGTTACTCGAGTACAGCCCTCTACGAGCAGTACTTC	CASSYSSTALYEQYF